This TCR beta chain was obtained from a study of T cell responses to AZD1222 COVID-19 vaccine. On this clone: The antigen is unknown.

Study-wide results and caveats: The study sampled repertoires only after the peak T cell response.

The method was immunoSEQ multiplex PCR; TCRdb's version includes in-frame clones alone and lacks a portion of them. Seen here are 100,000 to 150,000 clones, 88% observed once, and the top ten hold approximately 8%. The CDR3 runs 13 residues. V gave up 4 bases and J gave up 6 bases; unmatched junction bases: 8. CDR1 and CDR2 (germline): GTSNPN, SVGIG (reference sequence). This specimen consisted of peripheral blood, obtained on day 0 of AZD1222 vaccination. The source of this sequence is an adult in good health. V usage is TRBV30 and J usage is TRBJ2-7; TRBD2 matches at 8 bases. The CDR3 protein is CAWTERGSGEQYF. The CDR3 nucleotides read TGTGCCTGGACTGAGCGGGGGAGCGGCGAGCAGTACTTC.